Given below is one T cell receptor (beta chain) in context. The target antigen is unknown. This specimen belongs to a study of cytomegalovirus exposure and HLA in healthy donors. The study's findings and limits: What TCR beta sequences reportedly achieved was accurate prediction of HLA-A and HLA-B alleles in most subjects. Reports described diagnosis of cytomegalovirus status by the classifier as highly specific and sensitive.

Donors were nominally healthy when sampled, though unrecorded immune exposures were likely. PCR employed 60 Vbeta and 13 Jbeta primers. Original data processing: In a later analysis, about 12 million of tens of millions of unique beta chains occurred in at least two donors. Clones were read by immunoSEQ multiplex PCR, and TCRdb kept only the in-frame ones, dropping some. Clone size and V and J calls were adopted from that table, with D and trimming inferred from the DNA. The sample holds some 150,000 clones, about 9.2% seen once. Germline loops: CDR1 SGHRS, CDR2 YFSETQ. V was pared by 0 bases and J by 1 base, with 3 bases of the junction left unmatched. The CDR3 loop spans 15 amino acids.

The rearrangement joins TRBV5-1 to TRBJ2-5, with 7 bases that match TRBD2. The sequencing input was PBMCs. This sequence was found in a woman between 35 and 50 years old in good health and CMV-seropositive. Written as DNA, the CDR3 is TGCGCCAGCAGCTTGGTCGCTAGCGGCCAAGAGACCCAGTACTTC. Residues: CASSLVASGQETQYF.